This entry describes one T cell receptor beta chain. This receptor's antigen is unknown. No base quality information exists; no much larger clone differs at one position. The germline ends are 27 bases apart after V is trimmed by 0 bases and J by 4 bases. Including the terminal cysteine and phenylalanine, the CDR3 comprises 20 residues. The only DNA kept is the CDR3, 60 bases in frame from the first base. Looking up the germline V gene yields CDR1 SNHLY and CDR2 FYNNEI. Unstimulated Tregs (CD4+CD25+CD127-), CD4+ non-Tregs (CD4+CD25-), CD4 and CD8 cells were FACS-sorted from thawed PBMCs. Blood from healthy controls was obtained either as purchased buffy coats or from healthy volunteers. Healthy control blood was separated into PBMCs by Ficoll density gradient and cryopreserved, and patient PBMCs were collected both before and after transplant. This sample is drawn from a study of Tregs in tolerant kidney transplant recipients (dated by TCRdb to about 2019). Some background on the complete study: The study used TCRbeta sequencing to identify donor-specific regulatory T cells before combined kidney and bone marrow transplantation, then tracked those cells after transplant. In a few healthy controls, several methods of expanding Tregs specific for an allogeneic donor were compared by TCRbeta repertoire sequencing.

For TCRbeta CDR3 sequencing, genomic DNA was extracted from sorted cells using the QIAGEN DNeasy Blood and Tissue Kit. High-throughput TCRbeta CDR3 sequencing, which included PCR amplification with bias correction and internal controls, was done commercially through immunoSEQ. From the authors' description of their analysis: A unique productive TCRbeta sequence was defined by the CDR3 nucleotide sequence when primers matched, and otherwise by the CDR3 amino acid sequence together with the Vbeta and Jbeta genes. To correct sorting error, sequences shared between sorted populations at a frequency ratio of 2:1 or less were removed; the rest were assigned to the higher population. Donor-reactive sequences were defined as at least 5-fold expanded in CFSE-low cells versus unstimulated cells, with frequency of at least 0.01% in CFSE-low cells. Jensen-Shannon divergence calculated on the top 100 TCRbeta sequences ranked by frequency was used to measure repertoire divergence. When a sample had multiple sequencing runs, each run was corrected for sorting error separately and the runs were then pooled. The clones in this table, taken by TCRdb from immuneACCESS, are in-frame only. Not every clone is retained; where verified, under half of the shortfall comes from an unresolved V gene, and the cause of the rest is unknown. The DNA gave D and trimming, while V, J and clone size come from that table. The table for this sample lists some 90,000 clones; 90% to 95% of them were counted only once. The top ten hold roughly 4.3% of the sample.

The paper as a whole reports these results and caveats: Expanding Tregs with activated donor B cells appeared to identify the most biologically relevant and donor-specific TCRbeta repertoire. The study was constrained by small patient numbers, and validation of the findings is required in larger populations and under other immunosuppression protocols. Biological reproducibility was not directly addressed, though technical replication error appeared minimal.

Sequencing was done on a sample of CD8+ T cells from blood. The clonotype originates from a human donor in good health. The sequence links TRBV2 to TRBJ1-2, and the D gene may be TRBD1, 5 bases matching. This receptor carries the CDR3 CASSEALTVQETEVPYGYTF. The DNA sequence reads TGTGCCAGCAGTGAAGCGCTCACGGTTCAGGAGACAGAGGTCCCCTATGGCTACACCTTC.